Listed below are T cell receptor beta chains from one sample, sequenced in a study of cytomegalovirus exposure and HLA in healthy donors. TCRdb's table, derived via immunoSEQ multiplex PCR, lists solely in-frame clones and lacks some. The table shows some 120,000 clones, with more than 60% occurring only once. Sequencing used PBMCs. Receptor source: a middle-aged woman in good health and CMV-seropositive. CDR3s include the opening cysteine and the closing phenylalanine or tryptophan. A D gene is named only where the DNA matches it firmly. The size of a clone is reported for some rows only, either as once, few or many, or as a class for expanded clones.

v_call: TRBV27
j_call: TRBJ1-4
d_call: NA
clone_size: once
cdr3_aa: CASSLRSPSGVNDKLFF
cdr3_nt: TGTGCCAGCAGTTTAAGGTCCCCCAGCGGGGTTAATGACAAACTGTTTTTT

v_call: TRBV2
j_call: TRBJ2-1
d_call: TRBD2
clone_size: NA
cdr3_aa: CASDRGTSGGSGDEQFF
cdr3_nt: TGTGCCAGTGATCGGGGGACTAGCGGGGGGTCCGGGGATGAGCAGTTCTTC

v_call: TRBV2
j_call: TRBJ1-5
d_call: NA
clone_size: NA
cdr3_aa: CASSERSGRKDNQPQHF
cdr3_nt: TGTGCCAGCAGTGAAAGGTCTGGCAGGAAGGATAATCAGCCCCAGCATTTT

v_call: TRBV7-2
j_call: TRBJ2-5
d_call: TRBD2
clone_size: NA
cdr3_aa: CALGRGDLETQYF
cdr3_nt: TGTGCCTTGGGGCGGGGGGATCTGGAGACCCAGTACTTC

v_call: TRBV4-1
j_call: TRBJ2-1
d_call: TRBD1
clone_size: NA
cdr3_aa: CASSQKGGDRERRASGSEQFF
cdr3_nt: TGCGCCAGCAGCCAAAAAGGGGGGGACAGGGAACGAAGGGCGAGCGGTTCTGAGCAGTTCTTC

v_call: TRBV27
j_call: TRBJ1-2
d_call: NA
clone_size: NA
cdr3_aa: CASRGAGTTNYGYTF
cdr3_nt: TGTGCCAGCAGAGGTGCAGGTACCACTAACTATGGCTACACCTTC

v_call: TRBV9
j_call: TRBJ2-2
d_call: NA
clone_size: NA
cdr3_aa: CASSVSGDAGELFF
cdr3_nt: TGTGCCAGCAGCGTATCGGGGGATGCCGGGGAGCTGTTTTTT

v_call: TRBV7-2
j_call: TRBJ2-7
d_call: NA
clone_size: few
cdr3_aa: CASSPQRGGPYEQYF
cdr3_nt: TGTGCCAGCAGCCCCCAGAGGGGGGGCCCCTACGAGCAGTACTTC

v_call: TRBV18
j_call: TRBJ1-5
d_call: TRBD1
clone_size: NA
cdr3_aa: CASSPGQYNQPQHF
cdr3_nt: TGTGCCAGCTCACCGGGACAGTACAATCAGCCCCAGCATTTT

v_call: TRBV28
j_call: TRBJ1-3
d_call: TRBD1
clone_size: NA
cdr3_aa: CASRGQGTGNTIYF
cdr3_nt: TGTGCCAGCAGGGGACAGGGAACGGGAAACACCATATATTTT

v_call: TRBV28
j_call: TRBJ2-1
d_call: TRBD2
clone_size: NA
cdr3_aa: CASSLPGLAGVAQFF
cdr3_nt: TGTGCCAGCAGTTTACCGGGACTAGCGGGGGTAGCACAGTTCTTC

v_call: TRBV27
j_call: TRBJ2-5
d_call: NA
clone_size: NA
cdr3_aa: CASSVSGETQYF
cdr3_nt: TGTGCCAGCAGTGTCTCCGGGGAGACCCAGTACTTC

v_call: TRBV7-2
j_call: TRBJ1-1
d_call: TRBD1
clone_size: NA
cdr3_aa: CASSLDGTGGAFF
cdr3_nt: TGTGCCAGCAGCTTAGATGGGACAGGGGGAGCTTTCTTT

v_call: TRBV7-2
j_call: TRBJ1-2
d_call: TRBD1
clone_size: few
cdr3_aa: CASSLQGANYGYTF
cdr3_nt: TGTGCCAGCAGCTTACAGGGGGCTAACTATGGCTACACCTTC

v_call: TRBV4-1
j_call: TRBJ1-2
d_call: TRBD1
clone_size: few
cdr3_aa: CASSQDSGQTYGYTF
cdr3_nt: TGCGCCAGCAGCCAAGATTCGGGACAGACTTATGGCTACACCTTC

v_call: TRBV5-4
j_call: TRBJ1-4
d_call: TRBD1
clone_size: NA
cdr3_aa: CASSFNRGTNEKLFF
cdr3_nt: TGTGCCAGCAGCTTCAACAGGGGCACTAATGAAAAACTGTTTTTT

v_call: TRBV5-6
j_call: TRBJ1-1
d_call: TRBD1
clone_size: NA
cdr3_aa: CASSHPRQGEAFF
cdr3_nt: TGTGCCAGCAGCCATCCAAGACAGGGGGAAGCTTTCTTT

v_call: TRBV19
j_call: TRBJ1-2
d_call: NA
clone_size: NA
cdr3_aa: CASTTLGTRILRGGYTF
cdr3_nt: TGTGCCAGTACCACCCTGGGGACAAGGATATTACGCGGAGGCTACACCTTC

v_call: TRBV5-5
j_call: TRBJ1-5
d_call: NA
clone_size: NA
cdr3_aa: CASSFRVLQGNQPQHF
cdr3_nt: TGTGCCAGCAGCTTCAGGGTACTTCAGGGGAATCAGCCCCAGCATTTT

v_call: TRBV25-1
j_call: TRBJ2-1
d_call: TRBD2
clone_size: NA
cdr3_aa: CASSGPGGFGEQFF
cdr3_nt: TGTGCCAGCAGTGGACCGGGGGGATTCGGTGAGCAGTTCTTC

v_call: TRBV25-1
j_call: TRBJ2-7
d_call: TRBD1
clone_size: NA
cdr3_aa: CASSGKTGQVAEQYF
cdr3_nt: TGTGCCAGCAGTGGAAAAACGGGACAGGTTGCCGAGCAGTACTTC

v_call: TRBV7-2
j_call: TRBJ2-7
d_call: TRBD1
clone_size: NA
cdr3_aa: CASSLAATGESYEQYF
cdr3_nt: TGTGCCAGCAGCTTAGCCGCGACAGGGGAATCCTACGAGCAGTACTTC

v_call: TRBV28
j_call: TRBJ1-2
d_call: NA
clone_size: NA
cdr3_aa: CASSSWGAESSTLYGYTF
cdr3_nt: TGTGCCAGCAGTTCATGGGGCGCAGAGTCGAGCACACTGTATGGCTACACCTTC

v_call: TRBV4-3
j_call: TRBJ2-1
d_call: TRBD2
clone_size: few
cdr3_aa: CASSREGLAGYNEQFF
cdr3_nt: TGCGCCAGCAGCCGGGAAGGACTAGCGGGTTACAATGAGCAGTTCTTC

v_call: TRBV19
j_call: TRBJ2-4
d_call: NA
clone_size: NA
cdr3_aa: CASSIGPGNIQYF
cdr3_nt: TGTGCCAGTAGTATAGGGCCGGGAAACATTCAGTACTTC

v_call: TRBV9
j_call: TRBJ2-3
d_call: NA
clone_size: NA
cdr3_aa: CASSLRPVDTQYF
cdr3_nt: TGTGCCAGCAGCTTGAGGCCGGTCGATACGCAGTATTTT

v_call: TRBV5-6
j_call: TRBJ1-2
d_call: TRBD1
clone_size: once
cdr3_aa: CASSFGQGLDYGYTF
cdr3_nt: TGTGCCAGCAGCTTCGGACAGGGGTTGGACTATGGCTACACCTTC

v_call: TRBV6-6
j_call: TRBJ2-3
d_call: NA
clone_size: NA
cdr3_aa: CASNLGGRTDTQYF
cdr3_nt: TGTGCCAGCAACCTTGGGGGCCGCACAGATACGCAGTATTTT

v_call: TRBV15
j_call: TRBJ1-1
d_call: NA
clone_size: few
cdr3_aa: CATSRDLVGEAFF
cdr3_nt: TGTGCCACCAGCAGAGATCTTGTCGGTGAAGCTTTCTTT

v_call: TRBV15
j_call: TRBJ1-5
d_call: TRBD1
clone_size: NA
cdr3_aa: CATSRLRQGGFQPQHF
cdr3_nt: TGTGCCACCAGCAGATTAAGACAGGGTGGTTTTCAGCCCCAGCATTTT

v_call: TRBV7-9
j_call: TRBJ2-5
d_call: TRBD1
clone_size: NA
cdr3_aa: CASSVRRDRAQETQYF
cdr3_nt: TGTGCCAGCAGTGTTCGTCGGGACAGGGCCCAAGAGACCCAGTACTTC

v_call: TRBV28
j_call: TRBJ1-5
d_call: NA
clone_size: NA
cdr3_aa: CASSLPRAYSNQPQHF
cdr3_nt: TGTGCCAGCAGTTTACCCAGGGCCTATAGCAATCAGCCCCAGCATTTT

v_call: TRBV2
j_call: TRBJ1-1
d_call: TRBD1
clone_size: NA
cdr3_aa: CASSRSGTGGNTEAFF
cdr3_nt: TGTGCCAGCAGTAGATCCGGGACAGGGGGCAACACTGAAGCTTTCTTT

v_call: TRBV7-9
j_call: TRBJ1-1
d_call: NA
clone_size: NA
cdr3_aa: CASSPPKTTEAFF
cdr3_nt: TGTGCCAGCAGCCCCCCCAAGACTACTGAAGCTTTCTTT

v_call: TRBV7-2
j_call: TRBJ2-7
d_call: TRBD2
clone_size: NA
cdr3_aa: CASSTGLAGGPYEQYF
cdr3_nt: TGTGCCAGCAGCACCGGACTAGCGGGAGGGCCTTACGAGCAGTACTTC

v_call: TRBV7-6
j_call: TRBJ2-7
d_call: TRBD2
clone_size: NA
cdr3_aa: CASSGLDGSSYEQYF
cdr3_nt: TGTGCCAGCAGTGGACTAGACGGTAGCTCCTACGAGCAGTACTTC

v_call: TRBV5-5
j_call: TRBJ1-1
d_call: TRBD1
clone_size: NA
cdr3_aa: CASSSLSGTANTEAFF
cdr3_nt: TGTGCCAGCAGTTCCCTTTCCGGGACAGCAAACACTGAAGCTTTCTTT

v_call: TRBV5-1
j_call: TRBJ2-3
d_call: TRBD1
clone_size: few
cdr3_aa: CASSPIPGQGSTDTQYF
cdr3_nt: TGCGCCAGCAGCCCAATACCGGGACAGGGGAGCACAGATACGCAGTATTTT

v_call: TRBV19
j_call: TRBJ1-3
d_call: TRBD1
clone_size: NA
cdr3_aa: CASTSRTGIGNTIYF
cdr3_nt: TGTGCCAGTACTAGCAGGACAGGGATCGGAAACACCATATATTTT

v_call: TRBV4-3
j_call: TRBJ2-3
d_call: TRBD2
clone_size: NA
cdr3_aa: CASSQSDSSGGADTQYF
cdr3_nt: TGCGCCAGCAGCCAGTCAGACTCTAGCGGGGGGGCAGATACGCAGTATTTT

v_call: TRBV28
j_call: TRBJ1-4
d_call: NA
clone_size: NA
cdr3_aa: CASRRGTTNEKLFF
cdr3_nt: TGTGCCAGCAGACGGGGAACAACTAATGAAAAACTGTTTTTT